This T cell receptor (beta chain) was obtained from a study of T cells in Graves' hyperthyroidism and ophthalmopathy. Overall study findings and caveats: Appearing also in blood were most of the thyroid clonotypes expanded above 0.001. Model output signaled ophthalmopathy a median 6.5 months ahead of onset.

Amplified TCR beta CDR3 regions came from RNA transcripts. TCR CDR3 underwent first-round RT-PCR with the HTBI primer set. TCRdb analysed the multiplex PCR reads with MiXCR anew, one entry per CDR3 protein. The profile shows fewer than 750,000 distinct CDR3 sequences, around 42% of them singletons. About this clonotype: The antigen is not known.

Clinical symptoms, serum thyroxine, TRAb, thyroid ultrasound and orbital computed tomography established diagnosis. Germline loops: CDR1 SQVTM, CDR2 ANQGSEA. The CDR3 is made up of 13 amino acids. Trimming took off 8 bases at V and 2 bases at J, with 15 bases between the two ends. The sequenced sample was peripheral blood or thyroid tissue (not recorded which). The chain employs TRBV29-1 and TRBJ1-2; no clear D gene. The origin of this receptor is a woman aged 18-29 years with Graves' hyperthyroidism. CDR3 sequence: CSLGGDWNYGYTF. CDR3 DNA sequence: TGCAGCTTGGGCGGGGATTGGAACTATGGCTACACCTTC.